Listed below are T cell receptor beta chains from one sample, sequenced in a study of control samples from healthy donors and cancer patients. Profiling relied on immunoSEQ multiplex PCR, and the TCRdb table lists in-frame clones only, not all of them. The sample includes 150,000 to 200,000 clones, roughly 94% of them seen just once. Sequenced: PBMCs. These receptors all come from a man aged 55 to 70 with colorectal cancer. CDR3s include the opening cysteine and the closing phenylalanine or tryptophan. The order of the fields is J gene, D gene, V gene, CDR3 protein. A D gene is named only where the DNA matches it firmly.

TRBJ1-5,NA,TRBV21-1,CASRFAGTQPQHF
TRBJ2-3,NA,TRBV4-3,CASSQDGGTDTQYF
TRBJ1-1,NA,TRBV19,CASSMGGAMNTEAFF
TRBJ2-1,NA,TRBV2,CATQPDGGSYNEQFF
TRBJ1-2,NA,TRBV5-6,CASNWGLGGYTF
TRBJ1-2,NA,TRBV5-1,CASSLARGPSYGYTF
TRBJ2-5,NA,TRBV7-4,CASSPEVLGSCGQETQYF
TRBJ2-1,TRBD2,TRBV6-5,CASSDGGARYNEQFF
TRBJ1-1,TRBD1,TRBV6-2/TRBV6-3,CASSSFRDSEAFF
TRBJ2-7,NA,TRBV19,CASSIAAFGEQYF
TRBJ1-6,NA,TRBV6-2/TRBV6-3,CASSPGWAGLNSPLHF
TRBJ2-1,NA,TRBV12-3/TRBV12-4,CASSYNNEQFF
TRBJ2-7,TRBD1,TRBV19,CASSSTGWYEQYF
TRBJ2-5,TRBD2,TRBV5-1,CASSSSPGTSKETQYF
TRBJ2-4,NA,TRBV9,CASSPALAKNIQYF
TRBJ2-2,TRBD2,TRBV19,CASSLPGLENTGELFF
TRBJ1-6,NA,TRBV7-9,CASSPSRGDSPLHF
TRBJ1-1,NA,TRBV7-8,CASSLARGSTEAFF
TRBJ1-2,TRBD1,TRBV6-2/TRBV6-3,CASSQTGDYGYTF
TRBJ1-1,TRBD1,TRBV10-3,CAITSDRVRNPGTEAFF
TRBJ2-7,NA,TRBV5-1,CASSLGQAEQYF
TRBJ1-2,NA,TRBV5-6,CASSGGVGYTF
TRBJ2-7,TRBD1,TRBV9,CASSVEDRDEYEQYF
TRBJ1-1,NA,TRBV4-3,CASSQDVVSTEAFF
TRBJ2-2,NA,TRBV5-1,CASSSGAGMNTGELFF
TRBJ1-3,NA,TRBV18,CASSPGTTGNTIYF
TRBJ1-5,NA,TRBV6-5,CASGASYSNQPQHF
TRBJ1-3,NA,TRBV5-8,CASSSTEGNTIYF
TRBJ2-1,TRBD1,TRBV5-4,CASSLMIRTGTGYNEQFF
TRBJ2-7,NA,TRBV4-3,CASSRGLTSYEQYF
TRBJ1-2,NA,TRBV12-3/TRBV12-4,CASTQTINYGYTF
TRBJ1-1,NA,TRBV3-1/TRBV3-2,CASSQEGQGKPEAFF
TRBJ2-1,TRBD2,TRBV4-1,CASSRGTGGNEQFF
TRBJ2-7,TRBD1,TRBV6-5,CASSLETGTEQYF
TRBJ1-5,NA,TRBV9,CASSVEGGGQPQHF
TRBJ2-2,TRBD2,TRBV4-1,CASSLRGSGGADTGELFF
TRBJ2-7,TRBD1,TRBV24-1,CATSDATGQAYEQYF
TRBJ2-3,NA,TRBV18,CASSGRGQSRDTQYF
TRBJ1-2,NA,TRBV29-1,CSVEEARGYTF
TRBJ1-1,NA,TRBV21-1,CASSKIWALWKHTEAFF
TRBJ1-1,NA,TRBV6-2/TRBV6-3,CASSYGGARTEAFF
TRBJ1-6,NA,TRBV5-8,CASSLELGGTYNSPLHF
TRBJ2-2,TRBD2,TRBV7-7,CASSPRAGGNTGELFF
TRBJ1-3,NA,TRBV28,CASSPQGSAVSGNTIYF
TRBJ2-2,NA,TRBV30,CAWTRYGELFF
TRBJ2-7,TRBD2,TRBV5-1,CASSRTSVTDEQYF
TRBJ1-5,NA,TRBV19,CASSHTPDSTRNQPQHF
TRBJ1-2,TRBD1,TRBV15,CATSRDRAGGYGYTF
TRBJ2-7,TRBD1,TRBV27,CASSSGTDYEQYF
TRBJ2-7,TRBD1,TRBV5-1,CASSLAVGGFNEQYF
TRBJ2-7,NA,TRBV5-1,CASSSGDEQYF
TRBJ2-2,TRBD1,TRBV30,CAWSRGTGGNTGELFF
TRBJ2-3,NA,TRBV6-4,CASRWGLLTDTQYF
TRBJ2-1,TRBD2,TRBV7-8,CASSPSGGNYNEQFF
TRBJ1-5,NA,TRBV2,CASTAEGNQPQHF
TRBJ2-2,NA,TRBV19,CASKGGGAANTGELFF
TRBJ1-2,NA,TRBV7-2,CASSPGTGLNYGYTF